This record looks at one TCR beta chain sequence and its context. Its antigen is still unknown. TCRdb's copy holds only in-frame clones and misses some; the assay was immunoSEQ multiplex PCR. The sample yields about 440,000 clones, less than 95% seen once. This sample stems from a study of Ad26.COV2.S vaccination and SARS-CoV-2 variants. Study-level points and caveats: Similar non-spike TCR breadth was observed in recipients of vaccine and of placebo.

The V end lost 0 bases, the J end lost 4 bases, and 10 bases lay between the germline ends. The CDR3 covers 14 residues. Germline V gives CDR1 LGHNA, CDR2 YSLEER. Treatment of the sample: roughly 18 received Ad26.COV2.S at low or high dose, single or two shots; several received placebo; per-sample allocation not given. Samples analyzed were those drawn on day 63 after the first vaccine or placebo injection. An Ad26 vector carrying the Wuhan-strain SARS-CoV-2 spike served as the vaccine. The sequence was collected from a person between 18 and 65 years old who received the Ad26.COV2.S COVID-19 vaccine or a placebo. J is TRBJ2-7 and V is TRBV4-3, with D unresolved. The material was peripheral blood, obtained in a trial of Ad26.COV2.S vaccine versus placebo. Written as DNA, the CDR3 is TGCGCCAGCAGCCAAGAGACGGTCGGGTACGAGCAGTACTTC. It encodes CASSQETVGYEQYF.